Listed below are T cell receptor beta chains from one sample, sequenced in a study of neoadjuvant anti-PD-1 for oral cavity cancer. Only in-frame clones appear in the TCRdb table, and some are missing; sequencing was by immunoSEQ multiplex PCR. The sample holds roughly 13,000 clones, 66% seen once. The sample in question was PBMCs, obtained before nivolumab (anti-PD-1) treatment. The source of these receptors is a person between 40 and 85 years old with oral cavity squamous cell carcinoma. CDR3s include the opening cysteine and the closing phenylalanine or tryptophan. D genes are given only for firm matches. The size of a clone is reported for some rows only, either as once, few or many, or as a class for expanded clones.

CSVEQGGAFF	TRBV29-1	-	-	TRBJ1-1
CASSLETGTYEQYF	TRBV11-2	TRBD1	-	TRBJ2-7
CASSRGDGYTF	TRBV7-2	-	once	TRBJ1-2
CASSKGQGDYGYTF	TRBV5-1	TRBD1	few	TRBJ1-2
CATVGTSFHEQFF	TRBV6-1	TRBD2	-	TRBJ2-1
CASSRDRGEGETQYF	TRBV5-4	TRBD1	-	TRBJ2-5
CASSLLAAGRPYNEQFF	TRBV7-8	-	-	TRBJ2-1
CSVLRQGSDYGYTF	TRBV29-1	TRBD1	-	TRBJ1-2
CASSSGLAASPYEQYF	TRBV7-2	TRBD2	few	TRBJ2-7
CASSLLSGGNQPQHF	TRBV7-8	-	-	TRBJ1-5
CASSFHGPRRHEQYF	TRBV28	-	few	TRBJ2-7
CASSLGFRRWTGELFF	TRBV5-6	-	-	TRBJ2-2
CASSISLGQLPTYNEQFF	TRBV19	-	-	TRBJ2-1
CASSPGRGVEKLFF	TRBV5-1	-	-	TRBJ1-4
CASSPGMNTEAFF	TRBV27	-	-	TRBJ1-1
CASSLEKGANTEAFF	TRBV5-1	TRBD1	-	TRBJ1-1
CASNKELGDYYNEQFF	TRBV4-1	-	-	TRBJ2-1
CASSYLTNNEQFF	TRBV6-5	-	-	TRBJ2-1
CASSPSWTGGRDTQYF	TRBV19	-	-	TRBJ2-3
CASSLSGGWESFF	TRBV7-2	-	-	TRBJ1-1
CASSPTGQANIQYF	TRBV5-1	TRBD1	-	TRBJ2-4
CASSLGQGIFTEAFF	TRBV9	TRBD1	-	TRBJ1-1
CASSRQETQYF	TRBV18	-	few	TRBJ2-5
CASSSRVREPLHF	TRBV5-6	-	-	TRBJ1-6
CASTPSTGQYGYTF	TRBV19	-	-	TRBJ1-2
CASKRGTTNEKLFF	TRBV27	-	-	TRBJ1-4
CASSFGGGPNQPQHF	TRBV2	-	-	TRBJ1-5
CASTFTNEQFF	TRBV7-9	-	-	TRBJ2-1
CASSLFSGSYQETQYF	TRBV11-2	-	-	TRBJ2-5